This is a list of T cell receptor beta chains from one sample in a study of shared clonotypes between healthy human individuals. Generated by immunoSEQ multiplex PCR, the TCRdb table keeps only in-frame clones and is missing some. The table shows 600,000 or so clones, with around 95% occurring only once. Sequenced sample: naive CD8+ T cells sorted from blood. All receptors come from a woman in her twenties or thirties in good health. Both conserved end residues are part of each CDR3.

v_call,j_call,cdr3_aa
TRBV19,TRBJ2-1,CASSEGQSSYNEQFF
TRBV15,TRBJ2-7,CATSSRSGSGYEQYF
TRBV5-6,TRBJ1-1,CASSQQGNTEAFF
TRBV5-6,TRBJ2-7,CASSPLAGGPYEQYF
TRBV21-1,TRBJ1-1,CASSGSEAFF
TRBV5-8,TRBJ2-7,CASSLGQGSYEQYF
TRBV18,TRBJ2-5,CASSPLGDRRQETQYF
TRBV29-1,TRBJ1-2,CSVEGGDFGGSFDGYTF
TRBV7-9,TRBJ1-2,CASSVIMGQGGNYGYTF
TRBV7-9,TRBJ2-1,CASGLGLTGEFF
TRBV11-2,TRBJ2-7,CASVGLAMEQYF
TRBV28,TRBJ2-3,CASSRTSGVWDTQYF
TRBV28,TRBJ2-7,CASSLYAGGPGEQYF
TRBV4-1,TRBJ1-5,CASSQARENQPQHF
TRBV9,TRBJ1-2,CASSPPSTNGYTF
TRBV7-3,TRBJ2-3,CASSLTSGSTDTQYF
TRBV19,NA,CASSGDLEAYEQYF
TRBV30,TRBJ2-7,CALDGGAAYEQYF
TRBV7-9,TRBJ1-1,CASSLAPSAYTEAFF
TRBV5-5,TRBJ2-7,CASSRKWGDKSYEQYF
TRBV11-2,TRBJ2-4,CASSSGVVAKNIQYF
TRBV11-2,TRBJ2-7,CASSLRLAGSESYEQYF
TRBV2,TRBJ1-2,CASSEGRGHYGYTF
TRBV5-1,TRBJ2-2,CASSVTENTGELFF
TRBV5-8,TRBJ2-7,CASNGQVPYEQYF
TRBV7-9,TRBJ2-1,CASVGRSSYNEQFF
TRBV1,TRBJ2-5,CTSSQAMGPSGITETQYF
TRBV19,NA,CASSYGTGGYEQYF
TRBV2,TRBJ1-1,CASSDGSFRGNTEAFF
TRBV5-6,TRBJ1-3,CASSFGGSSGNTIYF
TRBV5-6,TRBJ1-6,CASSSTGGSYNSPLHF
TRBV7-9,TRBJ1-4,CASSSGTGDEKLFF